The entry that follows covers one T cell receptor beta chain sequence. Its matching antigen is unknown. The sample belongs to a study of regulatory T cells. General study findings and limits: In CD3G-deficient patients, conventional CD4+ T cells were enriched for hydrophobic CDR3 residues at positions 6 and 7.

Every patient with CD3G deficiency had evidence of autoimmunity. Sorting split CD4+ cells into CD25-high CD127-low Tregs and CD25-low CD127-high conventional T cells. The CDR3 sequence is 13 residues long. CDR1 is SGHVS, CDR2 FQNEAQ, per germline. V shed 4 bases and J shed 5 bases, with 8 bases lying between them. Primers: 52 TRBV forward and 13 TRBJ reverse. TCRdb's table, derived via immunoSEQ multiplex PCR, lists solely in-frame clones and lacks some. The table shows approximately 37,000 clones, with around 91% occurring only once. The rearrangement links TRBV7-8 to TRBJ2-2; D is unclear. This receptor was obtained from a person aged 18 to 35 with CD3G deficiency. The sequenced sample was conventional CD4+ T cells sorted from blood. The CDR3 region has the DNA TGTGCCAGCAGCTCTCGAAGTACCGGGGAGCTGTTTTTT. Amino acid sequence: CASSSRSTGELFF.